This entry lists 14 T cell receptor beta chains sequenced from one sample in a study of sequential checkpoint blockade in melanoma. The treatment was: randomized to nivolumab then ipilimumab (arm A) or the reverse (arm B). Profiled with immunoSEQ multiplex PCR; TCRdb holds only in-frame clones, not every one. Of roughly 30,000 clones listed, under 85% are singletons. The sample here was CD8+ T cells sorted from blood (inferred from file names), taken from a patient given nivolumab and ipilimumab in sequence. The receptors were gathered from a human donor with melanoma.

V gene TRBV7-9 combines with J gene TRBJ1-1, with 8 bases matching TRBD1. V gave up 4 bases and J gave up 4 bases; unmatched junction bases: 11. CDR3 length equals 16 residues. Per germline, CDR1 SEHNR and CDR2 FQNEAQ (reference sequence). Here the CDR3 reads CASSSNKQGVSTEAFF. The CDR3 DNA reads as TGTGCCAGCAGCTCAAATAAACAGGGGGTAAGCACTGAAGCTTTCTTT.

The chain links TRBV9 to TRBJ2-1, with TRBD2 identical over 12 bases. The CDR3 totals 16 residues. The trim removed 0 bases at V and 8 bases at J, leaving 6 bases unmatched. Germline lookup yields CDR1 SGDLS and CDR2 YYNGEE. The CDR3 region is CASSVELAGGRDEQFF. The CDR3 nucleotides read TGTGCCAGCAGCGTAGAACTAGCGGGAGGAAGGGATGAGCAGTTCTTC.

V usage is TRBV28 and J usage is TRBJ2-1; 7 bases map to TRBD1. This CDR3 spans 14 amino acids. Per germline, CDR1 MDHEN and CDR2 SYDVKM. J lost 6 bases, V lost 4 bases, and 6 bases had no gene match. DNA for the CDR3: TGTGCCAGCAGTTCCCTGGCAGGGGGCAATGAGCAGTTCTTC. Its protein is CASSSLAGGNEQFF.

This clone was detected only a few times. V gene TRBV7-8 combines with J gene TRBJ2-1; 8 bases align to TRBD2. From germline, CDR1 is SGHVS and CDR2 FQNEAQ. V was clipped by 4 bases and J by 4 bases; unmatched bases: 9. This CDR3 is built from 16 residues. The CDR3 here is CASSSSLGLEYNEQFF. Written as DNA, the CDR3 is TGTGCCAGCAGCTCTTCTCTGGGACTAGAATACAATGAGCAGTTCTTC.

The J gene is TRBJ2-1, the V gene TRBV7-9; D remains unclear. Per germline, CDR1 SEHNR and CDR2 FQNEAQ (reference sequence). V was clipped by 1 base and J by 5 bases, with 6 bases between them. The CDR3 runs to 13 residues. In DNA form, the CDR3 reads TGTGCCAGCAGCTTAGTGCCGGACAATGAGCAGTTCTTC. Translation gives CASSLVPDNEQFF. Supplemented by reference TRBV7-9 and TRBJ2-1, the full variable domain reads DTGVSQNPRHKITKRGQNVTFRCDPISEHNRLYWYRQTLGQGPEFLTYFQNEAQLEKSRLLSDRFSAERPKGSFSTLEIQRTEQGDSAMYLCASSLVPDNEQFFGPGTRLTVL.

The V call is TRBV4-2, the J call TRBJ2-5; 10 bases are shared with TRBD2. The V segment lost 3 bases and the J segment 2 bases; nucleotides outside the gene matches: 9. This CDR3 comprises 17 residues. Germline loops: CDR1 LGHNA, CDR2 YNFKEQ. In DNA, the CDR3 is TGTGCCAGCAGCCATCTCACTAGCGGGGAGTATCAAGAGACCCAGTACTTC. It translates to CASSHLTSGEYQETQYF.

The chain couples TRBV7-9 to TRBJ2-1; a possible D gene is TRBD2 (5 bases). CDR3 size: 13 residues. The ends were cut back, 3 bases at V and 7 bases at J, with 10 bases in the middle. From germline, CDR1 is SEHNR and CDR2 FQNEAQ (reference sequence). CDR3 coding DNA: TGTGCCAGCAGCTTTAGCGTAGGAAATGAGCAGTTCTTC. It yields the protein CASSFSVGNEQFF.

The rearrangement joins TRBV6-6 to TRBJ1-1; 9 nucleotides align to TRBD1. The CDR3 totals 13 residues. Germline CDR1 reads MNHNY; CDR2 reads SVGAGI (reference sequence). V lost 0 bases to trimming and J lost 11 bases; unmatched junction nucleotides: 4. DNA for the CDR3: TGTGCCAGCAGTTACTCGACAGGGGGGAAGGCTTTCTTT. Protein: CASSYSTGGKAFF.

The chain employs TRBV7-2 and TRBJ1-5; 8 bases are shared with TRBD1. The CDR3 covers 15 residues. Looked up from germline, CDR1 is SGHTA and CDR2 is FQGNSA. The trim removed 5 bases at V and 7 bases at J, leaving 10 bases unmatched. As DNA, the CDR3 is TGTGCCAGCAGCCCGGACAGGGTATCGGCCCAGCCCCAGCATTTT. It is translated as CASSPDRVSAQPQHF.

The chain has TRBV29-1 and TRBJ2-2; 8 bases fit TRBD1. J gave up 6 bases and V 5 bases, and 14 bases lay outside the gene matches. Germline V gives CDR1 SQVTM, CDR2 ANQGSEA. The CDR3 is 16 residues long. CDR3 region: CSVPGGAGGPPGELFF. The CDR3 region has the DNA TGCAGCGTTCCAGGTGGGGCAGGGGGCCCCCCCGGGGAGCTGTTTTTT.

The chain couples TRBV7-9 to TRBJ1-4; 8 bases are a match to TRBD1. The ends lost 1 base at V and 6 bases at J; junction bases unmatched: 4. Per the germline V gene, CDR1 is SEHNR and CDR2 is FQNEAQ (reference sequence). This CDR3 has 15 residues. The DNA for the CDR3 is TGTGCCAGCAGCTTAGGCACAGGGGGAGATGAAAAACTGTTTTTT. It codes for CASSLGTGGDEKLFF.

CDR3 in amino acids: CASRAPGGTNEKLFF. In DNA form, the CDR3 reads TGTGCCAGCAGGGCCCCAGGGGGAACTAATGAAAAACTGTTTTTT. The chain couples TRBV6-5 to TRBJ1-4, with 7 bases aligning to TRBD1. Trimming removed 6 bases from V and 1 base from J; junction bases left unmatched: 5. Germline values: CDR1 MNHEY, CDR2 SVGAGI. This CDR3 has 15 residues.

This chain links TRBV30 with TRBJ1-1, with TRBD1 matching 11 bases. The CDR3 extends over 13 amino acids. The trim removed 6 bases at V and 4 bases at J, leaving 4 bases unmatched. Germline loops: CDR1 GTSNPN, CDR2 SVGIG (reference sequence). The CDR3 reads CACWTGGGTEAFF. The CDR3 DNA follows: TGTGCCTGCTGGACAGGGGGCGGCACTGAAGCTTTCTTT.

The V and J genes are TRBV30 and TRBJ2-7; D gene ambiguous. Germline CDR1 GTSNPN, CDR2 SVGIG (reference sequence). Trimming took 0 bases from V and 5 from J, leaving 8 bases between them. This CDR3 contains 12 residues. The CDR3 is CAWSVVHNEQYF. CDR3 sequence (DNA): TGTGCCTGGAGTGTCGTGCACAACGAGCAGTACTTC.